This is a list of T cell receptor beta chains from one sample in a study of T cells in Graves' hyperthyroidism and ophthalmopathy. TCRdb reanalysed the multiplex PCR reads using MiXCR and keeps one entry per CDR3 protein. The data contain 250,000 or so distinct CDR3 sequences, 15% to 20% of them singletons. Material for sequencing was blood. Receptors originate from a young woman with Graves' ophthalmopathy. Both conserved end residues are part of each CDR3. Fields, in order: V gene, clone size, D gene, J gene, CDR3 protein, CDR3 DNA. The D gene is left open where the match is weak. The listing skips clone size in some rows; elsewhere it reads once, few, many or a size class.

v_call: TRBV2
clone_size: many
d_call: -
j_call: TRBJ2-2
cdr3_aa: CASSEYEELFF
cdr3_nt: TGTGCCAGCAGTGAGTACGAGGAGCTGTTTTTT

v_call: TRBV3-1
clone_size: many
d_call: TRBD1
j_call: TRBJ2-3
cdr3_aa: CASSQPDRGSDTQYF
cdr3_nt: TGTGCCAGCAGCCAACCGGACAGGGGATCGGATACGCAGTATTTT

v_call: TRBV28
clone_size: many
d_call: -
j_call: TRBJ1-6
cdr3_aa: CASRIQSSYNSPLHF
cdr3_nt: TGTGCCAGCAGGATACAGAGCTCCTATAATTCACCCCTCCACTTT

v_call: TRBV20-1
clone_size: many
d_call: -
j_call: TRBJ1-1
cdr3_aa: CSARNGYTEAFF
cdr3_nt: TGCAGTGCTAGAAACGGTTACACTGAAGCTTTCTTT

v_call: TRBV2
clone_size: many
d_call: -
j_call: TRBJ2-1
cdr3_aa: CASSEAWASYNEQFF
cdr3_nt: TGTGCCAGCAGTGAAGCCTGGGCCTCCTACAATGAGCAGTTCTTC

v_call: TRBV9
clone_size: many
d_call: -
j_call: TRBJ2-7
cdr3_aa: CASSARGGANEQYF
cdr3_nt: TGTGCCAGCAGCGCCCGAGGGGGGGCAAACGAGCAGTACTTC

v_call: TRBV5-1
clone_size: many
d_call: -
j_call: TRBJ1-3
cdr3_aa: CASSLDGNTIYF
cdr3_nt: TGCGCCAGCAGCTTGGATGGAAACACCATATATTTT

v_call: TRBV29-1
clone_size: many
d_call: -
j_call: TRBJ1-1
cdr3_aa: CSVHNSEAFF
cdr3_nt: TGCAGCGTTCACAATTCTGAAGCTTTCTTT

v_call: TRBV20-1
clone_size: -
d_call: -
j_call: TRBJ2-2
cdr3_aa: CSVHAAGELFF
cdr3_nt: TGCAGTGTACATGCCGCCGGGGAGCTGTTTTTT

v_call: TRBV2
clone_size: -
d_call: TRBD2
j_call: TRBJ2-7
cdr3_aa: CASSEVLAGGEQYF
cdr3_nt: TGTGCCAGCAGTGAAGTCCTAGCGGGAGGCGAGCAGTACTTC

v_call: TRBV20-1
clone_size: many
d_call: -
j_call: TRBJ2-1
cdr3_aa: CSARDRWDSYNEQFF
cdr3_nt: TGCAGTGCTAGAGATCGGTGGGACTCCTACAATGAGCAGTTCTTC

v_call: TRBV5-1
clone_size: -
d_call: TRBD2
j_call: TRBJ2-1
cdr3_aa: CASSLGPSGGANEQFF
cdr3_nt: TGTGCCAGCAGCTTGGGTCCTAGCGGGGGGGCAAATGAGCAGTTCTTC

v_call: TRBV12-3/TRBV12-4
clone_size: many
d_call: -
j_call: TRBJ2-1
cdr3_aa: CASSFGDPNEQFF
cdr3_nt: TGTGCCAGCAGTTTCGGCGACCCCAATGAGCAGTTCTTC

v_call: TRBV28
clone_size: many
d_call: -
j_call: TRBJ1-5
cdr3_aa: CASSQDSGPSQPQHF
cdr3_nt: TGTGCCAGCAGTCAGGACAGCGGTCCTTCTCAGCCCCAGCATTTT

v_call: TRBV28
clone_size: -
d_call: TRBD1
j_call: TRBJ1-2
cdr3_aa: CASSSLGTGGGGYTF
cdr3_nt: TGTGCCAGCAGTTCTCTCGGGACAGGGGGCGGTGGCTACACCTTC

v_call: TRBV5-8
clone_size: many
d_call: TRBD2
j_call: TRBJ2-3
cdr3_aa: CASSLLAGTGTDTQYF
cdr3_nt: TGTGCCAGCAGCCTACTAGCGGGAACGGGGACAGATACGCAGTATTTT

v_call: TRBV7-2
clone_size: many
d_call: TRBD1
j_call: TRBJ2-3
cdr3_aa: CASSPDRVTDTQYF
cdr3_nt: TGTGCCAGCAGCCCGGACAGGGTAACAGATACGCAGTATTTT

v_call: TRBV29-1
clone_size: few
d_call: -
j_call: TRBJ2-7
cdr3_aa: CSVDLAYEQYF
cdr3_nt: TGCAGCGTTGATCTTGCCTACGAGCAGTACTTC

v_call: TRBV20-1
clone_size: -
d_call: -
j_call: TRBJ2-7
cdr3_aa: CSARIGHEQYF
cdr3_nt: TGCAGTGCTAGAATAGGGCACGAGCAGTACTTC

v_call: TRBV3-1
clone_size: many
d_call: -
j_call: TRBJ2-3
cdr3_aa: CASSRGDSGGGTDTQYF
cdr3_nt: TGTGCCAGCAGTCGGGGTGATAGCGGAGGGGGCACAGATACGCAGTATTTT

v_call: TRBV7-8
clone_size: many
d_call: -
j_call: TRBJ2-5
cdr3_aa: CASRSRDPDETQYF
cdr3_nt: TGTGCCAGCAGGAGCCGGGACCCAGATGAGACCCAGTACTTC

v_call: TRBV2
clone_size: -
d_call: TRBD2
j_call: TRBJ2-3
cdr3_aa: CASRSGLAGGTDTQYF
cdr3_nt: TGTGCCAGCAGATCGGGACTAGCGGGAGGCACAGATACGCAGTATTTT

v_call: TRBV30
clone_size: many
d_call: -
j_call: TRBJ2-7
cdr3_aa: CAWSGLGGRAYEQYF
cdr3_nt: TGTGCCTGGAGCGGTCTTGGGGGTCGGGCCTACGAGCAGTACTTC

v_call: TRBV7-2
clone_size: -
d_call: TRBD1
j_call: TRBJ2-7
cdr3_aa: CASSQGTGWSYEQYF
cdr3_nt: TGTGCCAGCAGCCAAGGGACAGGGTGGTCCTACGAGCAGTACTTC

v_call: TRBV10-2
clone_size: many
d_call: -
j_call: TRBJ2-7
cdr3_aa: CASSDLQRRYEQYF
cdr3_nt: TGCGCCAGCAGTGACCTACAGCGAAGGTACGAGCAGTACTTC

v_call: TRBV27
clone_size: -
d_call: TRBD2
j_call: TRBJ2-1
cdr3_aa: CASSRGLAGGPLYNEQFF
cdr3_nt: TGTGCCAGCAGTCGGGGACTAGCGGGAGGGCCCCTCTACAATGAGCAGTTCTTC

v_call: TRBV10-3
clone_size: many
d_call: -
j_call: TRBJ1-1
cdr3_aa: CATNEAANTEAFF
cdr3_nt: TGTGCCACCAACGAGGCCGCGAACACTGAAGCTTTCTTT

v_call: TRBV2
clone_size: many
d_call: -
j_call: TRBJ2-1
cdr3_aa: CASSPPGDSYNEQFF
cdr3_nt: TGTGCCAGCAGTCCACCGGGGGACTCCTACAATGAGCAGTTCTTC

v_call: TRBV28
clone_size: many
d_call: TRBD2
j_call: TRBJ2-7
cdr3_aa: CASSLVLAGTYEQYF
cdr3_nt: TGTGCCAGCAGTTTAGTACTAGCGGGAACCTACGAGCAGTACTTC

v_call: TRBV28
clone_size: -
d_call: -
j_call: TRBJ2-2
cdr3_aa: CASTTHTGELFF
cdr3_nt: TGTGCCAGCACTACTCACACCGGGGAGCTGTTTTTT

v_call: TRBV9
clone_size: many
d_call: -
j_call: TRBJ2-2
cdr3_aa: CASSVRSGTNTGELFF
cdr3_nt: TGTGCCAGCAGCGTCCGCTCGGGGACGAACACCGGGGAGCTGTTTTTT

v_call: TRBV2
clone_size: many
d_call: TRBD1
j_call: TRBJ2-5
cdr3_aa: CASSETGDVETQYF
cdr3_nt: TGTGCCAGCAGTGAAACAGGGGATGTTGAGACCCAGTACTTC

v_call: TRBV7-9
clone_size: many
d_call: -
j_call: TRBJ1-2
cdr3_aa: CASSSRRENYGYTF
cdr3_nt: TGTGCCAGCAGCTCGAGACGGGAGAACTATGGCTACACCTTC

v_call: TRBV20-1
clone_size: many
d_call: -
j_call: TRBJ1-5
cdr3_aa: CSARDRQYSNQPQHF
cdr3_nt: TGCAGTGCTAGAGACCGACAGTATAGCAATCAGCCCCAGCATTTT

v_call: TRBV2
clone_size: -
d_call: -
j_call: TRBJ2-7
cdr3_aa: CASTSISRGEQYF
cdr3_nt: TGTGCCAGCACGTCGATCTCGAGGGGGGAGCAGTACTTC

v_call: TRBV6-1
clone_size: few
d_call: TRBD2
j_call: TRBJ2-1
cdr3_aa: CASASGSSYNEQFF
cdr3_nt: TGTGCCAGCGCTAGCGGGAGCTCCTACAATGAGCAGTTCTTC

v_call: TRBV7-8
clone_size: many
d_call: -
j_call: TRBJ1-1
cdr3_aa: CASSSVGVEAFF
cdr3_nt: TGTGCCAGCAGCTCCGTCGGGGTTGAAGCTTTCTTT

v_call: TRBV7-2
clone_size: many
d_call: TRBD2
j_call: TRBJ2-7
cdr3_aa: CASSSRTSGDYEQYF
cdr3_nt: TGTGCCAGCAGCTCCCGGACTAGCGGAGACTACGAGCAGTACTTC

v_call: TRBV28
clone_size: -
d_call: TRBD2
j_call: TRBJ2-5
cdr3_aa: CASSLLLRGGEETQYF
cdr3_nt: TGTGCCAGCAGTTTATTGTTGCGGGGGGGGGAAGAGACCCAGTACTTC

v_call: TRBV10-3
clone_size: many
d_call: TRBD2
j_call: TRBJ2-7
cdr3_aa: CALLGGGGEQYF
cdr3_nt: TGTGCTCTTCTTGGGGGGGGGGGCGAGCAGTACTTC